The clone carrying this TCR beta chain was observed many times. The target antigen is unknown. CDR3 length equals 14 residues. Trimming stripped 5 bases from V and 2 bases from J, with 11 bases between. MiXCR, applied by TCRdb to the RT-PCR reads, yields one record per CDR3 protein. The table records about 500,000 distinct CDR3 sequences, 6.5% to 8% of them present only once. This record comes from a study of response to subunit inactivated influenza vaccine. Study-wide findings and caveats: The authors put forward the suggestion that each seasonal influenza vaccination may bring in only a limited number of new T cells.

The sample consisted of PBMCs from blood, taken less than 30 months after vaccination. This clonotype originated in a man aged 50 to 69 who received an inactivated influenza vaccine. The chain uses TRBV12-3 or TRBV12-4 and TRBJ2-3; D possibly matches TRBD1 or TRBD2 (6 bases each). The CDR3 sequence: CASSRGVDTDTQYF. The CDR3 coding sequence is TGTGCCAGCAGTAGGGGGGTTGACACAGATACGCAGTATTTT.